One sample yielded the 2 T cell receptor beta chains listed below, sequenced in a study of response to subunit inactivated influenza vaccine. TCRdb recomputed calls from the RT-PCR reads with MiXCR, one row per CDR3 protein. The sample carries about 780,000 distinct CDR3 sequences, approximately 17% recorded once. This sample comprised PBMCs from blood, obtained roughly 5 days after vaccination. These receptors came from a man in his fifties or sixties who received an inactivated influenza vaccine.

The genes are TRBV3-1 and TRBJ2-7; 13 bases line up with TRBD2. This CDR3 is built from 16 residues. V shed 1 base, J shed 5 bases, and the junction held 5 bases outside the gene matches. Germline V gene lookup returns CDR1 LGHDT and CDR2 YNNKEL (reference sequence). CDR3 residues: CASSQATGLAGNEQYF. In DNA, the CDR3 is TGTGCCAGCAGCCAAGCTACGGGACTAGCGGGAAACGAGCAGTACTTC.

This clonotype was counted only a few times. V usage is TRBV4-3 and J usage is TRBJ2-5; D may be TRBD1 (6 bases). The V and J ends lost 2 bases and 6 bases respectively, with 16 bases between them. CDR1 and CDR2 (germline): LGHNA, YSLEER. This CDR3 comprises 15 residues. In nucleotides, the CDR3 is TGCGCCAGCAGCCAAAAACTACAGGGTCGCAAGACCCAGTACTTC. As protein: CASSQKLQGRKTQYF.